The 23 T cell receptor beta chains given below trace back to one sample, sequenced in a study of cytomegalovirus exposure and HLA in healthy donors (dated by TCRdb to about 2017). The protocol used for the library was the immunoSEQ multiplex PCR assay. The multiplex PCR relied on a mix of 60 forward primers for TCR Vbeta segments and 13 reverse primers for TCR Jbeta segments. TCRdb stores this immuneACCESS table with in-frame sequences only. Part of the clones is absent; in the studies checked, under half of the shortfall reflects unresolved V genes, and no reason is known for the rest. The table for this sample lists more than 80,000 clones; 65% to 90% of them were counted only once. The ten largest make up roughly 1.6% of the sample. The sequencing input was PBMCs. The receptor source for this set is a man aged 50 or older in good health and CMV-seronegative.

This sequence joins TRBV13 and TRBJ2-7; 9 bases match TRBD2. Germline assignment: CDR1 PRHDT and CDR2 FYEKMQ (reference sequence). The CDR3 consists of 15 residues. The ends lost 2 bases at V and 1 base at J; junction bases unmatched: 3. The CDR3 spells CASSLRGGGSYEQYF. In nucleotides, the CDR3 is TGTGCCAGCAGCTTACGCGGGGGGGGATCCTACGAGCAGTACTTC.

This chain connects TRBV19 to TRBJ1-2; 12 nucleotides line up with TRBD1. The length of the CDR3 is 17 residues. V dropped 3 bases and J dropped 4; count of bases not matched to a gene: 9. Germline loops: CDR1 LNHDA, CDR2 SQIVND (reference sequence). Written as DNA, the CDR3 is TGTGCCAGTAGTATGGGGACAGGGGGCGCAATGGGCTATGGCTACACCTTC. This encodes CASSMGTGGAMGYGYTF.

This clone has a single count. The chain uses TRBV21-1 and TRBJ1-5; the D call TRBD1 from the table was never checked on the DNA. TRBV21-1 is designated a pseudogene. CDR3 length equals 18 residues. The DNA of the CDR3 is TGTGCCAGCAGCAAACGCGGTAGGGCAGGGGCGAGCAATCAGCCCCAGCATTTT. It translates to CASSKRGRAGASNQPQHF.

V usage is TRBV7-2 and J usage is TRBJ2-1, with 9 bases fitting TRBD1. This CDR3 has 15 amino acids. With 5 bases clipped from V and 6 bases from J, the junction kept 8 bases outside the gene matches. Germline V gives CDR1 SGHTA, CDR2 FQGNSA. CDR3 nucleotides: TGTGCCAGCAGCATCGGGACAGGGAGCCTCAATGAGCAGTTCTTC. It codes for CASSIGTGSLNEQFF.

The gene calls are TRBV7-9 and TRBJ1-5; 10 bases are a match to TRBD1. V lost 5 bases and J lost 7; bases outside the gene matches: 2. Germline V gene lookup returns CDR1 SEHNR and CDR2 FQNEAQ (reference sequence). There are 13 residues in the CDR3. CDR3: CASSGQGDQPQHF. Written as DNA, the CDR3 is TGTGCCAGCAGCGGACAGGGGGACCAGCCCCAGCATTTT.

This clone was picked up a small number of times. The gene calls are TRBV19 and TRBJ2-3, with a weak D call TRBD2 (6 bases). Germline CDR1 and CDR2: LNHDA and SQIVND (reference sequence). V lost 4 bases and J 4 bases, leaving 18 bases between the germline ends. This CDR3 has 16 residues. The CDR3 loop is CASSSPSGEVSDTQYF. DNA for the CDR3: TGTGCCAGTAGTAGCCCCTCCGGGGAGGTTTCAGATACGCAGTATTTT.

For the CDR3, the DNA is TGTGCCAGTAGCCCTGGGGCGGGGGTAGAGACCCAGTACTTC. Protein sequence: CASSPGAGVETQYF. The gene calls are TRBV19 and TRBJ2-5; TRBD2 matches 7 bases. V lost 6 bases, J lost 4 bases, and 8 bases stayed unmatched. Germline-derived CDR1 and CDR2 are LNHDA and SQIVND (reference sequence). CDR3 size: 14 residues.

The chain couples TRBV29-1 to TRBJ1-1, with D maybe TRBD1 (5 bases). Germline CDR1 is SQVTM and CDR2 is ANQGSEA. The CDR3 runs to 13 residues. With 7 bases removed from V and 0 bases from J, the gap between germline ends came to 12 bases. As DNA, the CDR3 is TGCAGCGCCGGACACAAGATGAACACTGAAGCTTTCTTT. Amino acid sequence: CSAGHKMNTEAFF.

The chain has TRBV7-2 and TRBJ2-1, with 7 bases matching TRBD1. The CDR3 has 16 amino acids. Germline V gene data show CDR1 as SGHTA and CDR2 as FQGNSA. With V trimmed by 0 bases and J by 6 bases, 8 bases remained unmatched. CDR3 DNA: TGTGCCAGCAGCTTAGCGACCCAGGGGGTCGGCAATGAGCAGTTCTTC. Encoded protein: CASSLATQGVGNEQFF.

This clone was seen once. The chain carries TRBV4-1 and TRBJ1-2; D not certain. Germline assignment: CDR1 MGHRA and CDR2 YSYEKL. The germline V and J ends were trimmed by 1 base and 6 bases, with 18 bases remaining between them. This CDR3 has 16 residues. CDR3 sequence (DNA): TGCGCCAGCAGCCAAGGGTTAAAAGGGAGGAATGATGGCTACACCTTC. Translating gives CASSQGLKGRNDGYTF.

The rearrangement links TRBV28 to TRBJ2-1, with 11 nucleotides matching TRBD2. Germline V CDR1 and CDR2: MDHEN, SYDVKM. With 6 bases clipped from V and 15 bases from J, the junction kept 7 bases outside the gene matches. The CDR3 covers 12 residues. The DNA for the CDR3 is TGTGCCAGCAGCAGTAGCGGGGGGGGGCGGTTCTTC. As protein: CASSSSGGGRFF.

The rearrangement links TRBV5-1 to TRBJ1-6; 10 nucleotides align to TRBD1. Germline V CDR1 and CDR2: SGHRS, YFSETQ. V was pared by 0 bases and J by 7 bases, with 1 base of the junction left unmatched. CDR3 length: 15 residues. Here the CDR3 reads CASSLEGQGNSPLHF. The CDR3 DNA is TGCGCCAGCAGCTTGGAGGGACAGGGGAATTCACCCCTCCACTTT.

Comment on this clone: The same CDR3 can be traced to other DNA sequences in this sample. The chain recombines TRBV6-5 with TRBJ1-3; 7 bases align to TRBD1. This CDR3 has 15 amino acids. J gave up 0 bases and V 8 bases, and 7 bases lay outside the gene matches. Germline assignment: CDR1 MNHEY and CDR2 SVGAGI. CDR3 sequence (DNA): TGTGCCAGCTCACGACAGGGATCCTCTGGAAACACCATATATTTT. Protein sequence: CASSRQGSSGNTIYF.

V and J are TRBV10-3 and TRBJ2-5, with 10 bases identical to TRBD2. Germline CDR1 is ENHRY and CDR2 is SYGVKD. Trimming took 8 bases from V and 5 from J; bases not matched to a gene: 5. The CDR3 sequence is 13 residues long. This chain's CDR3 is CAISSGGRETQYF. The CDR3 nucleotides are TGTGCCATCTCTAGCGGGGGCCGGGAGACCCAGTACTTC.

The DNA for the CDR3 is TGTGCCAGCAGCCCAGCGGGGGGATACAATGAGCAGTTCTTC. Its protein is CASSPAGGYNEQFF. The chain links TRBV27 to TRBJ2-1; the match to TRBD2 covers 9 bases. Germline CDR1 and CDR2: MNHEY and SMNVEV (reference sequence). This CDR3 spans 14 amino acids. Losses at the gene ends were 6 bases for V and 4 bases for J; bases not matched to a gene: 4.

The CDR3: CASKTGPDQPQHF. DNA for the CDR3: TGTGCCAGCAAAACAGGGCCGGATCAGCCCCAGCATTTT. This sequence joins TRBV2 and TRBJ1-5; a possible D gene is TRBD1 (6 bases). In germline, CDR1 is SNHLY, CDR2 FYNNEI. The V gene lost 7 bases and the J gene lost 5 bases, with 12 bases spanning the gap. The CDR3 has 13 amino acids.

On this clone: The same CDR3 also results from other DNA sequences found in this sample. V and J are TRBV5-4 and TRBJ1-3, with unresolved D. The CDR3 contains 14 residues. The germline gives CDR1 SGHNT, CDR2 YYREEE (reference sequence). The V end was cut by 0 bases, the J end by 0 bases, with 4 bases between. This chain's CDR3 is CASSLDSSGNTIYF. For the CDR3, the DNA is TGTGCCAGCAGCTTGGATAGCTCTGGAAACACCATATATTTT. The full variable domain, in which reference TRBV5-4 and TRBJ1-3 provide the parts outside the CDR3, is ETGVTQSPTHLIKTRGQQVTLRCSSQSGHNTVSWYQQALGQGPQFIFQYYREEENGRGNFPPRFSGLQFPNYSSELNVNALELDDSALYLCASSLDSSGNTIYFGEGSWLTVV.

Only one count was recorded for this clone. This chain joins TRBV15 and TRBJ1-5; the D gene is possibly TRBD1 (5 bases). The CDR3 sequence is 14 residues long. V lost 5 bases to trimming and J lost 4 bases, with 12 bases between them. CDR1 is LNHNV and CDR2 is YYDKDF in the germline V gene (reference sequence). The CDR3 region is CATSLWGRNQPQHF. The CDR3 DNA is TGTGCCACCAGCTTATGGGGGAGGAATCAGCCCCAGCATTTT. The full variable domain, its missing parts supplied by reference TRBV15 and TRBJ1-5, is DAMVIQNPRYQVTQFGKPVTLSCSQTLNHNVMYWYQQKSSQAPKLLFHYYDKDFNNEADTPDNFQSRRPNTSFCFLDIRSPGLGDTAMYLCATSLWGRNQPQHFGDGTRLSIL.

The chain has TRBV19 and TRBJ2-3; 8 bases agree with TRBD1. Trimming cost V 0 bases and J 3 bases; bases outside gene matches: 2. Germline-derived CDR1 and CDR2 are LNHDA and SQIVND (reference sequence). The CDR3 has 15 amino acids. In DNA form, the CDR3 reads TGTGCCAGTAGTATAGACAGGGGGCCGACAGATACGCAGTATTTT. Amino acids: CASSIDRGPTDTQYF.

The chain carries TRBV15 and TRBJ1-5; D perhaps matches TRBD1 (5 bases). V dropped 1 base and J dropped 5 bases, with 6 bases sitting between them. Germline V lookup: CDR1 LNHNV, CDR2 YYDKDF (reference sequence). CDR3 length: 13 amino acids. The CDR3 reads CATSRGGDQPQHF. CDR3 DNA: TGTGCCACCAGCAGAGGGGGGGATCAGCCCCAGCATTTT.

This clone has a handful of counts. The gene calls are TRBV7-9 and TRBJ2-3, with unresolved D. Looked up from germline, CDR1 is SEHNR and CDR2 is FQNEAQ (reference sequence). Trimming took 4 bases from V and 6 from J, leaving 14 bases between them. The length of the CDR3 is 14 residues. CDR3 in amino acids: CASSSSAPRDTQYF. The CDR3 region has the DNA TGTGCCAGCAGCTCCTCGGCGCCGAGGGATACGCAGTATTTT.

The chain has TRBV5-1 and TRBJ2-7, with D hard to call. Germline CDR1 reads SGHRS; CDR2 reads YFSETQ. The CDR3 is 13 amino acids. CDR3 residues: CASSLEEVKEQYV. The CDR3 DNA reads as TGCGCCAGCAGTTTGGAAGAGGTGAAAGAGCAGTACGTC.

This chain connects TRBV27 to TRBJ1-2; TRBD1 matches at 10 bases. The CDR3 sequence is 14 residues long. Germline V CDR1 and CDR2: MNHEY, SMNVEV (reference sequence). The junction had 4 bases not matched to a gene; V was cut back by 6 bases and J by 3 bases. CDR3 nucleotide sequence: TGTGCCAGCAGGCGACAGGGGGCGCACTATGGCTACACCTTC. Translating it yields CASRRQGAHYGYTF.